This T cell receptor (beta chain) was identified in a study of blood T cell repertoires in COVID-19 (TCRdb year 2020). At the level of the whole study: Samples covering the acute and convalescent phases of COVID-19 were provided by collaborators in the United States, Italy and Spain. The prospective study material was composed of cDNA or gDNA derived from T cells, B-cell-depleted T cells, or PBMCs. Subjects who had been exposed to COVID-19, were actively infected with it, or had recovered from it provided the deeply sampled blood TCRbeta repertoires that made up the dataset. The repertoires were made available in a free public database intended to serve as a resource for research on the immune response to SARS-CoV-2. The samples were drawn from the first 160 participants of the ongoing ImmuneRACE study and from 1,254 subjects provided by 6 global collaborators. The sample metadata nearly always contained a de-identified subject ID, COVID-19 status, age in years and sex. Where available, HLA class I and class II types were obtained from metadata supplied by the sample provider rather than from assay-based typing.

Turning to this clone: Its binding antigen is unknown. No per-base quality is available; no much larger clone lies one base away.

The immunoSEQ Assay, a bias-controlled multiplex PCR, was used to amplify TCRbeta CDR3 regions from genomic DNA. Turning to the authors' computational methods: The number of nucleated cells in each sample was estimated by amplification of reference gene primers within the assay. To quantify the absolute abundance of each unique TCRbeta CDR3 rearrangement, sequence reads were collapsed and filtered. For each sample, productive Simpson clonality was calculated as the square root of Simpson's diversity index over productive rearrangements. This immuneACCESS table, as held by TCRdb, lists in-frame sequences with V and J called but not all clones. Of the missing ones, under half trace to an unresolved V gene in checked studies; the others have no known cause. That table supplies the V and J calls and clone size; D and trimming were determined from the DNA. This sample has under 350,000 clones in its table, and 89% of those were observed once. The ten largest account for around 2% of the sample.

General findings and caveats noted by the study authors: The quantity of clinical and demographic metadata differed by source and by participant and was supplied without curation.

Collaborating institutions collected whole blood in K2EDTA tubes following their own protocols. For TCRbeta analysis, collaborator samples were shipped as frozen whole blood, as isolated PBMCs, or as DNA extracted from either sample type. Taken from the germline V gene, the CDR1 and CDR2 loops are KGHSH and LQKENI. Spanning cysteine to phenylalanine, the CDR3 consists of 18 amino acids. Only the CDR3 DNA is retained, 54 bases long and in frame from the first base. Relative to germline, V is 2 bases shorter and J is 2 bases shorter, with 18 bases between their ends. This receptor was identified in a middle-aged man with acute or convalescent COVID-19. The sequenced material came from peripheral blood. The chain couples TRBV18 to TRBJ2-2; TRBD2 is possibly the D segment (5 matching bases). The CDR3 amino acid sequence is: CASSPRFLGGPNTGELFF. Here is the DNA: TGTGCCAGCTCACCAAGGTTCCTGGGCGGGCCCAACACCGGGGAGCTGTTTTTT.